This is a list of T cell receptor beta chains from one sample in a study of regulatory T cells in long-lasting Graves disease. TCRdb recomputed calls from the multiplex PCR reads with MiXCR, one row per CDR3 protein. Of around 450,000 distinct CDR3 sequences listed, 16% are singletons. The same sample was also used in a study of T cells in Graves' hyperthyroidism and ophthalmopathy.

The sequencing used peripheral blood mononuclear cells (PBMCs), collected at new diagnosis, from a patient treated with antithyroid drugs. Source of these receptors: a man aged 35 to 55 with Graves disease. The CDR3 runs from the conserved cysteine through the conserved F or W. Fields, in order: J gene, V gene, clone size, D gene, CDR3 DNA, CDR3 protein. The D gene is left open where the match is weak. Clone size is shown for a subset of rows, as once, few, many or a class of expanded clone.

TRBJ2-2	TRBV2	many	TRBD2	TGTGCCAGCAAAGGTTCAGCGGGAGTGGTCACCGGGGAGCTGTTTTTT	CASKGSAGVVTGELFF
TRBJ2-3	TRBV7-3	.	.	.	CASSFYICSAASGLAGADTQYF
TRBJ2-3	TRBV29-1	many	TRBD1	TGCAGCGTTGGGCGGGGACAGGGGATCGCAGATACGCAGTATTTT	CSVGRGQGIADTQYF
TRBJ2-7	TRBV28	many	.	TGTGCCAGCAGTTTAAGAGGGGCAGGGCCATCCTACGAGCAGTACTTC	CASSLRGAGPSYEQYF
TRBJ2-1	TRBV24-1	many	TRBD1	TGTGCCACCAGTGTTCTCCGGGACAGGGGTGAGTACAATGAGCAGTTCTTC	CATSVLRDRGEYNEQFF
TRBJ2-1	TRBV19	few	.	TGTGCCAGTAGTCTGGAGGCTAGCACTCACAATGAGCAGTTCTTC	CASSLEASTHNEQFF
TRBJ2-2	TRBV12-3/TRBV12-4	many	TRBD2	TGTGCCAGCAGTTTATACGGGAGGGGAACGGGGGAGCTGTTTTTT	CASSLYGRGTGELFF
TRBJ2-3	TRBV24-1	few	TRBD2	TGTGCCACCAGTGAGCTAGCGGGAGGAACAATGACAGATACGCAGTATTTT	CATSELAGGTMTDTQYF
TRBJ2-7	TRBV27	many	TRBD1	TGTGCCAGCATTGGGTGGGGACAGCGCGAGCAGTACTTC	CASIGWGQREQYF
TRBJ2-3	TRBV5-5	.	.	TGTGCCAGCAGCCCTTATGTGAGGTTCGGAGATACGCAGTATTTT	CASSPYVRFGDTQYF
TRBJ1-1	TRBV5-1	many	.	TGTGCCAGCAGTTTATCTGCCGCGAACACTGAAGCTTTCTTT	CASSLSAANTEAFF
TRBJ2-4	TRBV28	.	TRBD1	TGTGGGGCGGCAGGGGGATTAAACATTCAGTACTTC	CGAAGGLNIQYF
TRBJ1-5	TRBV5-5	many	TRBD1	TGTGCCAGCAGCTTGGTATGGGACAGGGATCAGCCCCAGCATTTT	CASSLVWDRDQPQHF
TRBJ2-3	TRBV20-1	few	TRBD1	TGCAGTGCTAGCGGACAGGGTAGCACAGATACGCAGTATTTT	CSASGQGSTDTQYF
TRBJ2-2	TRBV12-3/TRBV12-4	many	.	TGTGCCAGCAGTTTCTCGGGCAGTACCGGGGAGCTGTTTTTT	CASSFSGSTGELFF
TRBJ2-3	TRBV30	many	.	TGTGCCTGGAGTAAAGGGAACGCAGATACGCAGTATTTT	CAWSKGNADTQYF
TRBJ2-7	TRBV5-1	many	TRBD1	TGCGCCAGCAGCTTGGTCAGGGGGCATGAGCAGTACTTC	CASSLVRGHEQYF
TRBJ2-2	TRBV5-5	.	TRBD2	TGTGCCAGCAGCCGAGCGGGAGGGCCGATCGGGGAGCTGTTTTTT	CASSRAGGPIGELFF
TRBJ2-6	TRBV9	.	.	TGTGCCAGCAGCTCAAACAGGGAATCTGGGGCCAACGTCCTGACTTTC	CASSSNRESGANVLTF
TRBJ2-1	TRBV5-1	.	TRBD2	TGCGCCAGCAGCTGGGGGCTAGCGGGAGATAATGAGCAGTTCTTC	CASSWGLAGDNEQFF
TRBJ2-1	TRBV5-1	many	.	TGCGCCAGCAGCTCTTCCCCCGGGGTCTACAATGAGCAGTTCTTC	CASSSSPGVYNEQFF
TRBJ2-5	TRBV12-5	few	TRBD1	TGTGCTAGTAGTTTGATGACAGGGCGGCGAGAGACCCAGTACTTC	CASSLMTGRRETQYF